The source of this T cell receptor beta chain is a study of shared clonotypes between healthy human individuals. The protocol was immunoSEQ multiplex PCR, while the TCRdb copy is restricted to in-frame clones and leaves out a portion. The sample shows around 700,000 clones, around three quarters of them seen only once. Turning to this clone: Its antigen is still unknown.

Study outcomes and limitations: Large depth notwithstanding, sorted-subset sequencing proved incomplete by rarefaction.

Unmatched junction bases numbered 7, after V lost 2 bases and J lost 0 bases. The CDR3 runs 18 residues. Germline CDR1 reads MNHEY; CDR2 reads SMNVEV (reference sequence). The specimen was memory CD4+ T cells sorted from blood. Indicated subset: CD45RA-negative fraction. This receptor was taken from a woman aged 25-40 years in good health. The V call is TRBV27, the J call TRBJ2-1, with 10 bases aligning to TRBD2. As DNA, the CDR3 is TGTGCCAGCAGTTTACCCAGGACTAGCGGCAGCTCCTACAATGAGCAGTTCTTC. Translation gives CASSLPRTSGSSYNEQFF.